The 16 T cell receptor beta chains below come from one sample, sequenced in a study of beta chain features in type 1 diabetes. Study findings and constraints: Patients with Type 1 diabetes showed moderately but significantly shorter TCRB CDR3s in all four CD4+ subsets.

Their target antigens are unknown. Of the isolated RNA, all was reverse transcribed, and so the sequenced material was expressed TCRB transcripts. The protocol was immunoSEQ multiplex PCR, while the TCRdb copy is restricted to in-frame clones and leaves out a portion. The table lists 640,000 or so clones, roughly 13% of them singletons, with 0.04% in the top ten. The sample taken for sequencing was naive CD4+ T cells from blood. The receptors were sampled from a man between 18 and 35 years old with type 1 diabetes.

This clone was counted between two and nine times. This chain connects TRBV14 to TRBJ2-7; D tentatively fits TRBD1 or TRBD2 (5 bases each). V was trimmed by 2 bases and J by 0 bases, leaving 11 bases between them. Per the germline V gene, CDR1 is SGHDN and CDR2 is FVKESK. This CDR3 is built from 15 residues. CDR3 DNA: TGTGCCAGCAGCCAACTGGGACCGAGCTCCTACGAGCAGTACTTC. Translated, it gives CASSQLGPSSYEQYF.

The chain couples TRBV30 to TRBJ2-3; D gene uncertain. The CDR3 is 14 residues long. Germline CDR1 is GTSNPN and CDR2 is SVGIG (reference sequence). Trimming took off 4 bases at V and 0 bases at J, with 11 bases between the two ends. The CDR3 sequence: CAWTPSRSTDTQYF. The CDR3 nucleotides are TGTGCCTGGACTCCTTCACGGAGCACAGATACGCAGTATTTT.

The gene calls are TRBV4-2 and TRBJ2-6; D may correspond to TRBD1 or TRBD2 (5 bases each). The V end was cut by 6 bases, the J end by 0 bases, with 12 bases between. The CDR3 totals 16 residues. The germline CDR1 and CDR2 sequences are LGHNA and YNFKEQ. The CDR3 DNA reads as TGTGCCAGCAGTCGGGACGCCCTCTCTGGGGCCAACGTCCTGACTTTC. This codes for CASSRDALSGANVLTF.

This clone has more than one count but fewer than ten. This chain uses TRBV14 with TRBJ2-1, with D maybe TRBD1 (6 bases). The length of the CDR3 is 16 residues. The germline gives CDR1 SGHDN, CDR2 FVKESK. Trimming removed 3 bases at V and 5 bases at J, with 17 bases between. The CDR3 loop reads CASSQGINRAHNEQFF. The CDR3 DNA sequence: TGTGCCAGCAGCCAGGGGATTAACAGGGCTCACAATGAGCAGTTCTTC.

In its sample, this clone was seen a few times. The chain uses TRBV6-6 and TRBJ1-5; D is unresolved. The CDR3 runs to 13 residues. V gave up 2 bases and J gave up 7 bases, with 9 bases separating them. Germline V CDR1 and CDR2: MNHNY, SVGAGI (reference sequence). For the CDR3, the DNA is TGTGCCAGCAGTTACGAGGGAATCCAGCCCCAGCATTTT. It encodes CASSYEGIQPQHF.

This clone was recorded a few times. The rearrangement uses TRBV10-1 and TRBJ2-3; D is ambiguous. V lost 3 bases and J 2 bases, leaving 6 bases between the germline ends. This CDR3 region has 13 residues. CDR1 and CDR2 (germline): WNHNN, SYGVQD (reference sequence). DNA of the CDR3: TGCGCCAGCAGTGATGGAGTCACAGATACGCAGTATTTT. This encodes CASSDGVTDTQYF.

The table lists this clone with a few counts. The gene calls are TRBV9 and TRBJ2-1; TRBD1 agrees at 9 bases. This CDR3 contains 16 residues. Germline V gene lookup returns CDR1 SGDLS and CDR2 YYNGEE. Germline trimming cut 3 bases from V and 4 bases from J; bases unmatched to any gene: 8. The CDR3: CASSAKQGAGYNEQFF. CDR3 coding DNA: TGTGCCAGCAGCGCAAAACAGGGGGCTGGTTACAATGAGCAGTTCTTC.

The chain has TRBV2 and TRBJ2-7; D call uncertain. V was pared by 6 bases and J by 1 base, with 7 bases between. Germline CDR1 is SNHLY and CDR2 is FYNNEI. This CDR3 contains 12 residues. The CDR3 here is CASRGRSYEQYF. In DNA, the CDR3 is TGTGCCAGCAGAGGACGGTCCTACGAGCAGTACTTC.

The DNA of the CDR3 is TGTGCCAGCTCACCACCGCCGACAGGAACCGGGAACACTGAAGCTTTCTTT. Residues: CASSPPPTGTGNTEAFF. The chain combines TRBV18 with TRBJ1-1; a possible D gene is TRBD1 (6 bases). CDR3 size: 17 residues. Germline loops: CDR1 KGHSH, CDR2 LQKENI. Trimming stripped 0 bases from V and 1 base from J, with 15 bases between.

This clone was seen a handful of times. The chain joins TRBV18 to TRBJ1-4; no clear D gene. The germline V and J ends were trimmed by 6 bases and 8 bases, with 19 bases remaining between them. Germline V gene lookup returns CDR1 KGHSH and CDR2 LQKENI. This CDR3 is built from 15 residues. CDR3 in DNA: TGTGCCAGCTCGCCCGTGCGACTCGAAGGAGAAAAACTGTTTTTT. This translates into CASSPVRLEGEKLFF.

This clone was seen a few times. The chain links TRBV5-1 to TRBJ2-5, with D tentatively TRBD1 (5 bases). Germline lookup yields CDR1 SGHRS and CDR2 YFSETQ. The CDR3 is 14 residues long. V lost 0 bases and J 5 bases, leaving 11 bases between the germline ends. The CDR3 nucleotides are TGCGCCAGCAGCTTGGAAGGGGTGTCGGAGACCCAGTACTTC. It codes for CASSLEGVSETQYF.

This clone has more than one count but fewer than ten. At one boundary the junction diverges from the germline segment, which might be a read error. In nucleotides, the CDR3 is TGTGCTAGCAGCCGGGACTCGAGCTCCTACAATGAGCAGTTCTTC. Translating gives CASSRDSSSYNEQFF. The chain is built from TRBV7-7 and TRBJ2-1; D may be TRBD2 (6 bases). This CDR3 has 15 residues. CDR1 SSHAT and CDR2 FNYEAQ come from the germline V gene (reference sequence).

The V and J genes are TRBV11-2 and TRBJ1-2, with D unclear. The CDR3 runs to 15 residues. Trimming took 4 bases from V and 4 from J, leaving 16 bases between them. The germline V gene encodes CDR1 SGHAT and CDR2 FQNNGV. DNA of the CDR3: TGTGCCAGCAGCTCAATCTCCGGGGAAATCTATGGCTACACCTTC. Amino acid sequence: CASSSISGEIYGYTF.

This clone was seen only a few times. The CDR3 DNA reads TGCAGTGCTACCGGACTAGTTGAGCAGTTCTTC. Translation gives CSATGLVEQFF. The V and J genes are TRBV20-1 and TRBJ2-1; 7 nucleotides align to TRBD2. The CDR3 consists of 11 residues. Germline lookup yields CDR1 DFQATT and CDR2 SNEGSKA (reference sequence). Trimming removed 4 bases from V and 9 bases from J; junction bases left unmatched: 3.

V gene TRBV5-1 combines with J gene TRBJ2-3, with 10 bases fitting TRBD2. V was clipped by 5 bases and J by 1 base; unmatched bases: 10. Germline values: CDR1 SGHRS, CDR2 YFSETQ. This CDR3 region has 17 residues. CDR3 protein: CASSYSGRASGTDTQYF. CDR3 DNA sequence: TGCGCCAGCAGTTACAGCGGGAGGGCGTCGGGCACAGATACGCAGTATTTT.

V gene TRBV28 combines with J gene TRBJ2-7; perhaps TRBD1 as D (6 bases). Germline V CDR1 and CDR2: MDHEN, SYDVKM. V lost 8 bases to trimming and J lost 5 bases, with 19 bases between them. The CDR3 runs 14 residues. CDR3 coding DNA: TGTGCCAGCGGGGTGACAGGCAGGGCCAACGAGCAGTACTTC. As protein: CASGVTGRANEQYF.